This TCR beta chain was sequenced during a study of cytomegalovirus exposure and HLA in healthy donors (dated by TCRdb to the late 2010s). With regard to the full study: According to an earlier analysis of a few hundred of the donors, 200 million or so T cells yielded some 120 million unique TCR beta sequences and around 280 Gb of sequence data. Approximately 310 gigabases of sequencing data and around 85 million unique TCR sequences made up an early release that covered under 750 HLA-typed donors. The genetic ancestry cluster associated with self-reported Caucasian donors included 70% to 85% of the roughly 410 genotyped donors. The study aimed to test whether cataloging public T cell receptors could reveal signatures of past pathogen exposure. The study profiled the T cell repertoires of about 640 subjects by immunosequencing and related them to cytomegalovirus serostatus. A separate validation cohort of some 130 different subjects was used in addition to the 666-subject first cohort. High-throughput TCR immunosequencing, statistical association of individual TCRs with disease status, and machine learning were combined to predict cytomegalovirus infection status. In a later analysis, previously published TCR beta repertoires from 500 to 750 donors were re-analyzed and high-resolution HLA genotyping was added so that TCR occurrence patterns could be studied. In the later analysis, no new phenotypic data were used to find candidate immune exposures; instead, reliance was placed on TCR beta sequences and their occurrence across donors. An earlier analysis of a few hundred of the donors applied high-throughput TCR beta sequencing to assess whether each TCR beta V gene segment acted as functional or pseudogenic. Alongside the repertoire data, information on donor age, sex, ethnicity and CMV serostatus was compiled. A later genetic analysis used genome-wide SNP genotypes for about 60% of the roughly 670 donors, treating that subset as a discovery cohort. All discovery cohort repertoires had been generated using a single sequencing platform. Both class I and class II loci were covered by HLA typing, at four-digit resolution. Typing coverage differed by locus: A, B, C, DRB1 and DQB1 were typed in about 620-630 donors, DQA1 in approximately 520, DPA1 in some 600, and DPB1 in 400 to 490. Roughly 5 DR-DQ haplotypes were treated as single units for association and clustering because of strong linkage in the cohort. On average, around 240,000 unique TCR beta nucleotide sequences were sequenced per donor among 398 genotyped donors of the cohort, with roughly 18% of those sequences being non-productive.

Libraries came from the immunoSEQ multiplex PCR assay. The multiplex PCR relied on a mix of 60 forward primers for TCR Vbeta segments and 13 reverse primers for TCR Jbeta segments. The CDR3 region of rearranged TCR beta genes was amplified from genomic DNA with a multiplex PCR assay. The Illumina HiSeq System was used to sequence the amplified TCR beta libraries as 87-base-pair reads. In the authors' own workflow: In a later analysis, roughly 80 million unique TCR beta chains were counted across the 650 to 700 repertoires, and approximately 11 million of these chains were shared by at least two donors. Raw reads were error-corrected and collapsed into unique sequences by a nearest-neighbor algorithm in which closely related sequences were merged to remove PCR and sequencing errors. Alignment of CDR3 sequences to IMGT reference sequences was used to assign V, D and J gene segments. Each retained sequence needed at least a six-nucleotide match to both a V gene segment and a J gene segment. A rearrangement was called productive if the CDR3 had no stop codons and remained in frame with V and J, and every other rearrangement was called non-productive. CDR3 was defined by IMGT convention, running from the second conserved V-encoded cysteine to the conserved J-encoded phenylalanine. The earlier analysis of around 640 of the donors excluded sequences that lacked an unambiguous match to a single V gene segment. An earlier analysis of approximately 590 of the donors classified V segments as functional when productive rearrangements were above 56.7% and as segregating when the standard deviation between donors was above 5%. To diagnose cytomegalovirus status from the catalog of TCR beta chain sequences, a statistical classification framework was built. In a later analysis, V and J genes were assigned by comparing TCR nucleotide sequences against IMGT/GENE-DB human TR gene sequences. Using the TCRdist pipeline, a later analysis assigned CDR3 sequences along with most-parsimonious VDJ recombination scenarios. In a later analysis, each TCR beta chain was defined by its CDR3 amino acid sequence together with its V-gene family, and reads lacking a unique V-gene family were excluded. To address suspected cross-contamination and a sequencing artifact, a later analysis removed a few hundred highly shared, low-generation-probability nucleotide sequences. For each public chain, a later analysis derived a clonal expansion index from normalized ranks of inferred template counts within each repertoire. In a later analysis, generation probabilities were computed using a VDJ recombination model fitted to out-of-frame rearrangements, and the results were checked against IGoR. In a later analysis, TCR-TCR, TCR-HLA and TCR-CMV co-occurrence was scored with hypergeometric tests, and a repertoire-size bias correction was applied to TCR pairs. To estimate false discovery rates, a later analysis permuted the HLA or CMV assignments 20 times. In a later analysis, co-occurring TCRs were grouped using DBSCAN, with TCRdist sequence similarity added in when clustering inside HLA-allele-positive subsets. Repertoires with fewer than 30,000 or more than 120,000 public chains, plus five repertoires with anomalous nucleotide sharing, were excluded from co-occurrence clustering. Not all clones reach the TCRdb copy of this immuneACCESS table, which keeps in-frame sequences only. Checked studies attribute under half of the gap to unresolved V genes and leave the rest unexplained. Clonal size and the V and J genes are those of that table, whereas D and trimming came from the DNA. This sample's table has entries for some 150,000 clones. Jointly, the top ten make up roughly 2% of the sample.

Details on this clone: The clone's antigen remains unknown.

The paper as a whole reports these results and caveats: In an earlier analysis of 450 to 750 of the donors, most TCR beta V segments appeared in productive rearrangements about 90% or about 30% of the time, broadly matching IMGT annotations. When HLA alleles, especially DR and DQ, strongly co-occurred, attributing TCR associations to individual alleles was difficult. The sequencing pipeline was judged likely to have produced a cluster of highly shared sequence variants as a technical artifact. In a later analysis, some 18,000 TCR beta sequences were associated with specific HLA alleles at a false discovery rate of 0.05. Because counts were too low, about 15 rarely observed V segments, including chromosome 9 orphons, were left out of the earlier analysis of roughly 600 of the donors. A later analysis found that most CMV-associated TCR beta chains appeared HLA-restricted, with HLA associations seemingly driven largely by CMV exposure. Linkage disequilibrium might explain the correlated functional status among segregating V segments, but an unknown experimental factor could not be excluded. For the cohort, immune exposure information was limited to CMV serostatus. The study gave a list of some 150 TCR beta chains associated with cytomegalovirus. The presence/absence analyses assumed that sequencing depth was roughly uniform across donors, and that assumption may not be true. According to a later genetic analysis, donors in an Asian-associated ancestry cluster had fewer N-insertions in productive TCRs than the approximately 610-donor mean. A further reported finding was that TCR beta sequences accurately predicted the HLA-A and HLA-B alleles for most subjects in the first cohort. Most TCR sequences were observed very rarely across donors, whereas some public TCRs were present in many individuals. V-gene and J-gene trimming of TCR beta chains was associated with a missense DCLRE1C variant in a later genetic analysis, and the association was replicated in an independent cohort. Compared with equally common non-associated chains, HLA-associated TCR beta chains in a later analysis were more clonally expanded and had lower generation probabilities. In a later analysis, several top co-occurrence clusters were reported to appear linked to parvovirus B19, influenza, CMV and Epstein-Barr virus. In vitro tests confirmed that a few of the cytomegalovirus-associated TCR beta chains recognize cytomegalovirus antigens. The cohort was sequenced for TCR beta chains only, and without alpha or paired-chain data the features that could be detected were limited. Cytomegalovirus status was reported to be diagnosed by the classifier with high specificity and sensitivity in both the original and validation cohorts. The authors suggested that the approach could potentially be generalized to other disease states and immunological phenotypes. HLA typing was unavailable for some donors at each locus, so association tests used only the typed subset. In a later analysis, TCR association rates were found to vary across HLA loci, with the most associated TCRs seen for DRB1 alleles and the fewest for HLA-C alleles.

In total, around 600 healthy bone marrow donors made up the cohort. At the time of sampling, every cohort member was nominally healthy, though immune exposures that went unrecorded were likely present. The donor was CMV seronegative and was included in the group of around 320 seronegative cohort members. Every donor gave a peripheral blood sample, and the peripheral blood mononuclear cells from that sample were used for TCR beta sequencing. The Qiagen DNeasy Blood Extraction Kit was used to extract genomic DNA from the blood cell samples. The sequence came from a woman in her late teens or twenties in good health and CMV-seronegative. Material for sequencing was PBMCs.

The DNA reads as follows: TGTGCCAGCAGTGATGGGCGGGAGGGGACCCAGTACTTC. This codes for CASSDGREGTQYF. The V gene is TRBV2 and the J gene is TRBJ2-5; TRBD2 matches 9 bases in the middle. The CDR3 runs 13 residues from the cysteine to the phenylalanine. The kept DNA is CDR3 alone, 39 bases in frame from the first base. The germline V gene sets CDR1 to SNHLY and CDR2 to FYNNEI. The junction shows trimming of 3 bases on V and 7 bases on J, and the gene matches do not reach 3 bases of it.